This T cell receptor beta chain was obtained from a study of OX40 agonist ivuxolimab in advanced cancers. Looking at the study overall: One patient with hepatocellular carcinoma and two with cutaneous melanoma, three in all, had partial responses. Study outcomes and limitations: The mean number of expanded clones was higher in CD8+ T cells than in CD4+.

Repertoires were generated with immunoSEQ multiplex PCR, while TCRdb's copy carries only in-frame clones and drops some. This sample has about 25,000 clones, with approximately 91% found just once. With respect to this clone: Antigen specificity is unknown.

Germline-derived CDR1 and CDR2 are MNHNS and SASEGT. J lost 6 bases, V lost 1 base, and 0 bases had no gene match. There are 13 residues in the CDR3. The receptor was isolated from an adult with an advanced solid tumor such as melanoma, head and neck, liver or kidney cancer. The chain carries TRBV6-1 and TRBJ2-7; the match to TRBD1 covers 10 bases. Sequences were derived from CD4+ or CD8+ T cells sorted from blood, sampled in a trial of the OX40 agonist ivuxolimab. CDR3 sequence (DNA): TGTGCCAGCAGTGAAGGGGACAGGGGCGAGCAGTACTTC. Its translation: CASSEGDRGEQYF.